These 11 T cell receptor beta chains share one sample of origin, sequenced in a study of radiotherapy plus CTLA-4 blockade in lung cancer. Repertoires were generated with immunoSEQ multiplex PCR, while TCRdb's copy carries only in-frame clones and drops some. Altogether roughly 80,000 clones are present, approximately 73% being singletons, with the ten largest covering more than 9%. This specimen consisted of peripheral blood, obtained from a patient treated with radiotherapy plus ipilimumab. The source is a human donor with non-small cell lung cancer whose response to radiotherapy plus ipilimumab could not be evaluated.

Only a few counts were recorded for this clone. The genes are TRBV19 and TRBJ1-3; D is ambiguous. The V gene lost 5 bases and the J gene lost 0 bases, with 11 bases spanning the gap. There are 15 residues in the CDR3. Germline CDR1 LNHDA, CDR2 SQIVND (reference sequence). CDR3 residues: CASSLGPSSGNTIYF. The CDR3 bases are TGTGCCAGTAGTCTGGGCCCGAGCTCTGGAAACACCATATATTTT.

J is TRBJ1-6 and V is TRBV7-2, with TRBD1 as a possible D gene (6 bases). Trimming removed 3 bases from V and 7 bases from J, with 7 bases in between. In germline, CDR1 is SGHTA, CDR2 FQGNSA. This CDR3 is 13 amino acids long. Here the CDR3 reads CASSFQGNSPLHF. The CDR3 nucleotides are TGTGCCAGCAGCTTCCAGGGGAATTCACCCCTCCACTTT. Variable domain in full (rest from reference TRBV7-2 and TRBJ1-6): GAGVSQSPSNKVTEKGKDVELRCDPISGHTALYWYRQSLGQGLEFLIYFQGNSAPDKSGLPSDRFSAERTGGSVSTLTIQRTQQEDSAVYLCASSFQGNSPLHFGNGTRLTVT.

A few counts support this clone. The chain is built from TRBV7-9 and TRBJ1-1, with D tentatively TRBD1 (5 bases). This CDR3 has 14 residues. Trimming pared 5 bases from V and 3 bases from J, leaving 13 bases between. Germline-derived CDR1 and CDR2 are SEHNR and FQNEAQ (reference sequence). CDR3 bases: TGTGCCAGCAGCCGCCGGGGAGGGGACACTGAAGCTTTCTTT. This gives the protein CASSRRGGDTEAFF.

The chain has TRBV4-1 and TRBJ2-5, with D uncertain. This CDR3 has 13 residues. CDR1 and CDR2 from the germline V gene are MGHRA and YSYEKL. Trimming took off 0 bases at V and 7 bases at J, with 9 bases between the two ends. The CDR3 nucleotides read TGCGCCAGCAGCCAAGACAGGATGGGGACCCAGTACTTC. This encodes CASSQDRMGTQYF.

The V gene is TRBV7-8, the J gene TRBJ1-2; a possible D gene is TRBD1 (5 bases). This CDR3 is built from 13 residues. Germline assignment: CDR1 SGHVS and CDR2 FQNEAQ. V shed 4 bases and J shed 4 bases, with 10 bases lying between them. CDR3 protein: CASSSSRAYGYTF. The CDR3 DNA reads TGTGCCAGCAGCTCCTCCAGGGCCTATGGCTACACCTTC.

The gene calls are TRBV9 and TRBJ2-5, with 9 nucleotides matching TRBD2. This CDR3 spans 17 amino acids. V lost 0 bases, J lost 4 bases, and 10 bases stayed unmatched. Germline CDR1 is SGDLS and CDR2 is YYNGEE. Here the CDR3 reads CASSVGTSDGAVETQYF. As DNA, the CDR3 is TGTGCCAGCAGCGTAGGGACTAGCGACGGGGCGGTAGAGACCCAGTACTTC.

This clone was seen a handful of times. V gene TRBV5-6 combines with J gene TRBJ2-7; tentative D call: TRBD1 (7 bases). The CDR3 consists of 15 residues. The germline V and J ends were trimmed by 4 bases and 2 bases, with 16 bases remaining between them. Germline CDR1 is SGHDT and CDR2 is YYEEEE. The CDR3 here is CASSPLFRGAYEQYF. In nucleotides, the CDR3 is TGTGCCAGCAGCCCATTGTTCAGGGGGGCCTACGAGCAGTACTTC.

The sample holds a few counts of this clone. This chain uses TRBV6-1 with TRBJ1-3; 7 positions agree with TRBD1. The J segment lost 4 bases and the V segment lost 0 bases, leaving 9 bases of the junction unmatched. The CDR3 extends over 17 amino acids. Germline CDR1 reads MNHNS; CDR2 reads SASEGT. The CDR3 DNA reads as TGTGCCAGCAGTGAAGCGTGGAGGGGGCAGAGAGGAAACACCATATATTTT. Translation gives CASSEAWRGQRGNTIYF.

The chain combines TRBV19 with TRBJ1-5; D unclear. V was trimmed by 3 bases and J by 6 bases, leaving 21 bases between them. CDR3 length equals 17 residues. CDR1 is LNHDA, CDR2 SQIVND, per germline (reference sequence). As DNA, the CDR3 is TGTGCCAGTAGTATGGCGATCGGGGAAAGAGGGAGTCAGCCCCAGCATTTT. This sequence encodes CASSMAIGERGSQPQHF.

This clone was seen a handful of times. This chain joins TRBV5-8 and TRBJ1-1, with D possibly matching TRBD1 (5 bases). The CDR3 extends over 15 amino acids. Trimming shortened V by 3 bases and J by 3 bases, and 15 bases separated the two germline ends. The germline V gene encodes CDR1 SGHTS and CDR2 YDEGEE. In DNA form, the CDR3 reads TGTGCCAGCAGCTCCAACTTCAGGGTTCACACTGAAGCTTTCTTT. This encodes CASSSNFRVHTEAFF.

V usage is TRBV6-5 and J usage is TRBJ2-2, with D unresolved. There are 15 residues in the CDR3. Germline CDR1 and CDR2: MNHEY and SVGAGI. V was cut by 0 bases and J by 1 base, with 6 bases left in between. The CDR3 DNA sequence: TGTGCCAGCAGTTACTCGCCAGAGAACACCGGGGAGCTGTTTTTT. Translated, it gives CASSYSPENTGELFF.